This TCR beta chain comes out of a study of T cells after yellow fever vaccination. Overall study: SMART-Seq v4 Ultra Low Input prepared libraries from low-cell fractions. Regarding the study as a whole: Primary-vaccination clones mostly resurfaced post-booster (under 98% CD4, around 88% CD8). Relatively few clonotypes were ones that appeared in both CD4 and CD8 compartments.

In regard to this clonotype: Antigen specificity is unknown.

The V and J ends lost 6 bases and 11 bases respectively, with 19 bases between them. The CDR3 spans 13 residues. Germline V gene sequence: CDR1 MNHEY, CDR2 SVGEGT. Researchers made TCR cDNA using 5'RACE template switching, and this step added a universal primer site and UMIs. TCRdb passed the 5' RACE reads through MiXCR, listing each CDR3 protein once. In the table there are about 160,000 distinct CDR3 sequences, around 7.3% of which are singletons. The chain carries TRBV6-2 or TRBV6-3 and TRBJ1-1, with TRBD1 as a possible D gene (5 bases). The source material was CD4+ T cells sorted from PBMCs, sampled 4 to 6 days after the first yellow fever vaccination. This TCR derives from a man between 18 and 29 years old who received the YFV17D yellow fever vaccine. DNA for the CDR3: TGTGCCAGCAGCCCCGACCGTTACAGGAAGGCTTTCTTT. This encodes CASSPDRYRKAFF.